This T cell receptor (beta chain) was captured in a study of blood T cell repertoires in COVID-19. Assay used: immunoSEQ multiplex PCR; TCRdb lists only in-frame clones, some missing. The sample lists 200,000 or so clones, 80% occurring once. The CDR3 runs to 13 residues. V lost 7 bases and J lost 4; bases outside the gene matches: 7. CDR1 is MDHEN, CDR2 SYDVKM, per germline. The TCR comes from a woman aged 40-49 years with acute COVID-19. The chain combines TRBV28 with TRBJ2-7, with 7 bases fitting TRBD1. Sequenced input: PBMCs or T cells enriched from blood (not recorded which). CDR3 sequence reads: CASMQGVTYEQYF. CDR3 coding DNA: TGTGCCAGCATGCAGGGGGTGACGTACGAGCAGTACTTC.